Listed below are T cell receptor beta chains from one sample, sequenced in a study of blood T cell repertoires in COVID-19. The data were produced by immunoSEQ multiplex PCR, yet TCRdb's version contains in-frame clones alone and is incomplete. The sample comprises under 75,000 clones, 80% to 90% of which are singletons, and approximately 7.4% rests with the top ten. Input material: peripheral blood. These receptors were collected from a man aged 45-60 years with active COVID-19. Each CDR3 is given with its conserved first and last residue. The D gene is left open where the match is weak. Size is stated for part of the rows, as once, few or many counts, or as a class when the clone is expanded.

abundance: .
d_gene: TRBD1
j_gene: TRBJ2-7
v_gene: TRBV5-6
CDR3aa: CASSLAPTGGEQYF
CDR3nt: TGTGCCAGCAGCTTGGCACCGACAGGGGGCGAGCAGTACTTC

abundance: .
d_gene: TRBD2
j_gene: TRBJ2-1
v_gene: TRBV13
CDR3aa: CASSLTSGGPIRRFF
CDR3nt: TGTGCCAGCAGCTTAACTAGCGGGGGGCCTATAAGGCGGTTCTTC

abundance: once
d_gene: TRBD2
j_gene: TRBJ2-3
v_gene: TRBV4-2
CDR3aa: CASSQDAGGPSDTQYF
CDR3nt: TGTGCCAGCAGCCAAGACGCGGGGGGGCCATCAGATACGCAGTATTTT

abundance: .
d_gene: .
j_gene: TRBJ1-6
v_gene: TRBV7-6
CDR3aa: CASSLDRTNSPLHF
CDR3nt: TGTGCCAGCAGCTTAGACAGGACTAATTCACCCCTCCACTTT

abundance: .
d_gene: TRBD1
j_gene: TRBJ1-5
v_gene: TRBV9
CDR3aa: CASSVGAGGNQPQHF
CDR3nt: TGTGCCAGCAGCGTAGGGGCAGGGGGAAATCAGCCCCAGCATTTT

abundance: few
d_gene: .
j_gene: TRBJ2-1
v_gene: TRBV6-2/TRBV6-3
CDR3aa: CASSYSRVSYNEQFF
CDR3nt: TGTGCCAGCAGTTATAGCAGGGTATCCTACAATGAGCAGTTCTTC

abundance: .
d_gene: TRBD2
j_gene: TRBJ2-1
v_gene: TRBV18
CDR3aa: CASSLARAGGPGEQFF
CDR3nt: TGTGCCAGCTCACTAGCGCGAGCGGGGGGGCCGGGTGAGCAGTTCTTC

abundance: .
d_gene: TRBD1
j_gene: TRBJ1-5
v_gene: TRBV27
CDR3aa: CASSLSPTGVQPQHF
CDR3nt: TGTGCCAGCAGTTTATCGCCTACAGGGGTCCAGCCCCAGCATTTT

abundance: .
d_gene: .
j_gene: TRBJ1-1
v_gene: TRBV19
CDR3aa: CASSKRVTEAFF
CDR3nt: TGTGCCAGTAGTAAGCGGGTCACTGAAGCTTTCTTT

abundance: .
d_gene: TRBD1
j_gene: TRBJ2-3
v_gene: TRBV27
CDR3aa: CASRGTGVLTQYF
CDR3nt: TGTGCCAGCCGCGGGACAGGAGTGCTTACGCAGTATTTT

abundance: few
d_gene: .
j_gene: TRBJ2-7
v_gene: TRBV6-2/TRBV6-3
CDR3aa: CASSYRESYEQYF
CDR3nt: TGTGCCAGCAGTTATAGGGAGAGCTACGAGCAGTACTTC

abundance: .
d_gene: TRBD1
j_gene: TRBJ2-3
v_gene: TRBV18
CDR3aa: CASSAGTGGWDTQYF
CDR3nt: TGTGCCAGCTCCGCCGGGACAGGGGGCTGGGATACGCAGTATTTT

abundance: .
d_gene: TRBD1
j_gene: TRBJ1-6
v_gene: TRBV20-1
CDR3aa: CSASVQGARNSPLHF
CDR3nt: TGCAGTGCTAGTGTACAGGGGGCTAGGAATTCACCCCTCCACTTT

abundance: .
d_gene: .
j_gene: TRBJ1-1
v_gene: TRBV4-1
CDR3aa: CASRPGRGRNTEAFF
CDR3nt: TGCGCCAGTCGCCCTGGGAGGGGGAGGAACACTGAAGCTTTCTTT

abundance: .
d_gene: TRBD1
j_gene: TRBJ2-7
v_gene: TRBV19
CDR3aa: CASSYRGFYEQYF
CDR3nt: TGTGCCAGTAGCTACAGGGGTTTTTACGAGCAGTACTTC

abundance: .
d_gene: .
j_gene: TRBJ2-2
v_gene: TRBV27
CDR3aa: CASSPLTSGMGELFF
CDR3nt: TGTGCCAGCAGTCCCCTGACTAGTGGAATGGGGGAGCTGTTTTTT

abundance: .
d_gene: TRBD2
j_gene: TRBJ2-2
v_gene: TRBV7-9
CDR3aa: CASSQSLAGPTGELFF
CDR3nt: TGTGCCAGCAGCCAGTCGCTAGCGGGCCCCACCGGGGAGCTGTTTTTT

abundance: .
d_gene: .
j_gene: TRBJ1-5
v_gene: TRBV3-1/TRBV3-2
CDR3aa: CASSQSRARDDQPQHF
CDR3nt: TGTGCCAGCAGCCAAAGTAGGGCCAGGGATGATCAGCCCCAGCATTTT

abundance: .
d_gene: TRBD1
j_gene: TRBJ2-1
v_gene: TRBV6-2/TRBV6-3
CDR3aa: CASSYSFRGRSQRNEQFF
CDR3nt: TGTGCCAGCAGTTACTCGTTCAGGGGGCGGTCTCAAAGGAATGAGCAGTTCTTC

abundance: .
d_gene: TRBD1
j_gene: TRBJ2-3
v_gene: TRBV11-2
CDR3aa: CASSLVPGGYTDTQYF
CDR3nt: TGTGCCAGCAGCTTAGTACCAGGGGGCTACACAGATACGCAGTATTTT

abundance: .
d_gene: .
j_gene: TRBJ1-5
v_gene: TRBV4-1
CDR3aa: CASSQSTGLNNQPQHF
CDR3nt: TGCGCCAGCAGCCAATCAACGGGTCTTAACAATCAGCCCCAGCATTTT

abundance: .
d_gene: TRBD2
j_gene: TRBJ2-3
v_gene: TRBV30
CDR3aa: CAWSNTRTSGNTDTQYF
CDR3nt: TGTGCCTGGAGTAACACCCGAACTAGCGGGAACACAGATACGCAGTATTTT

abundance: .
d_gene: TRBD2
j_gene: TRBJ2-3
v_gene: TRBV7-9
CDR3aa: CASSLGLAGADTQYF
CDR3nt: TGTGCCAGCAGCCTTGGACTAGCGGGGGCCGATACGCAGTATTTT

abundance: .
d_gene: TRBD2
j_gene: TRBJ2-7
v_gene: TRBV19
CDR3aa: CASSITGTSGPYEQYF
CDR3nt: TGTGCCAGTAGTATTACCGGGACTAGCGGTCCCTACGAGCAGTACTTC

abundance: .
d_gene: TRBD2
j_gene: TRBJ2-2
v_gene: TRBV5-8
CDR3aa: CASSTLGLAGARTGELFF
CDR3nt: TGTGCCAGCAGCACCCTGGGACTAGCGGGGGCGAGGACCGGGGAGCTGTTTTTT

abundance: .
d_gene: .
j_gene: TRBJ1-1
v_gene: TRBV5-1
CDR3aa: CASSLSSAGISTEAFF
CDR3nt: TGCGCCAGCAGCTTGTCATCGGCAGGGATTTCTACTGAAGCTTTCTTT

abundance: .
d_gene: .
j_gene: TRBJ2-3
v_gene: TRBV3-1/TRBV3-2
CDR3aa: CASSQDPGFLTDTQYF
CDR3nt: TGTGCCAGCAGCCAAGATCCCGGGTTCCTAACAGATACGCAGTATTTT

abundance: few
d_gene: TRBD1
j_gene: TRBJ2-1
v_gene: TRBV10-3
CDR3aa: CAISAPDRPNEQFF
CDR3nt: TGTGCCATCAGTGCCCCGGACAGGCCGAATGAGCAGTTCTTC

abundance: .
d_gene: .
j_gene: TRBJ2-7
v_gene: TRBV7-6
CDR3aa: CASSLELAAYEQYF
CDR3nt: TGTGCCAGCAGCTTAGAGTTAGCGGCCTACGAGCAGTACTTC